This entry features one TCR beta chain sequence. This sample stems from a study of blood T cell repertoires in COVID-19. Study-level information: The analysed material was cDNA or gDNA that came from T cells, B-cell-depleted T cells, or PBMCs.

Authors' methods: Reference gene primers were amplified, and this amplification served to estimate nucleated cell counts. The method was immunoSEQ multiplex PCR; TCRdb's version includes in-frame clones alone and lacks a portion of them. D and trimming come from the DNA, and the V and J calls and clone size come from that table. The table shows roughly 250,000 clones, with around 87% occurring only once. The TCR comes from a young woman with acute COVID-19. The sequenced sample was PBMCs or T cells enriched from blood (not recorded which).

The DNA of the CDR3 is TGTGCCAGCAGCCCTAGGGGTGTATTCGGGCAGTACTTC. Residues: CASSPRGVFGQYF. This chain links TRBV28 with TRBJ2-7; the D gene is possibly TRBD1 (5 bases). Germline V gene sequence: CDR1 MDHEN, CDR2 SYDVKM. The CDR3 totals 13 residues. V lost 6 bases to trimming and J lost 9 bases, with 18 bases between them.